A single count supports the clone carrying this T cell receptor (beta chain). The data derive from a study of control samples from healthy donors and cancer patients. TCRdb's table, derived via immunoSEQ multiplex PCR, lists solely in-frame clones and lacks some. Here the sample spans about 50,000 clones, 95% to 96% being singletons. Trimming stripped 4 bases from V and 7 bases from J, with 4 bases between. CDR3 length: 11 residues. The clonotype originates from a woman aged 25 to 39 in good health. The chain uses TRBV12-3 or TRBV12-4 and TRBJ1-4; D is undetermined. Sequencing input: blood. The CDR3 reads CASSYSEKLFF. The CDR3 region has the DNA TGTGCCAGCAGTTACAGTGAAAAACTGTTTTTT.